This TCR beta chain was obtained from a study of blood T cell repertoires in COVID-19. Study summary: Samples of COVID-19 (acute and convalescent) were obtained from the United States, Italy and Spain.

The method was immunoSEQ multiplex PCR; TCRdb's version includes in-frame clones alone and lacks a portion of them. The table has roughly 60,000 clones, almost 85% seen once. CDR3 length: 16 residues. Germline CDR1 is LGHNT and CDR2 is FRNRAP. The V gene is TRBV12-5, the J gene TRBJ2-5, with 10 bases identical to TRBD2. The receptor was isolated from a human donor in a cohort sampled during active COVID-19. The sequenced material came from peripheral blood. CDR3 amino acids: CAKNPPLAGWQETQYF. The CDR3 DNA is TGTGCAAAAAACCCCCCACTAGCGGGATGGCAAGAGACCCAGTACTTC.